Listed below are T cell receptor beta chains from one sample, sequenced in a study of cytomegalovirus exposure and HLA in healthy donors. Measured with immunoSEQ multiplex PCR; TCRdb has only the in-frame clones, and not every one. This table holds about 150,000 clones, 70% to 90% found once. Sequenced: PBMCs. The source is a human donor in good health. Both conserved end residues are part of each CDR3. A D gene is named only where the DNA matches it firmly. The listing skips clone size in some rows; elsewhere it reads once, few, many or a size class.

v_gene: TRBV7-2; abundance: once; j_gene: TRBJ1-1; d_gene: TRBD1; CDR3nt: TGTGCCAGCAGCTCTGAAAGGGGACAGGCTAGGGTGAACACTGAAGCTTTCTTT; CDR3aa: CASSSERGQARVNTEAFF
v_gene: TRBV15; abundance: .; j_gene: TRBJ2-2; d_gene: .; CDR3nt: TGTGCCACCAGCAGAGCCCAGGGCCTTCTCACCGGGGAGCTGTTTTTT; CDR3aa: CATSRAQGLLTGELFF
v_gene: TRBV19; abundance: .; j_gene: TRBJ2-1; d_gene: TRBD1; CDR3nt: TGTGCCAGTAGTACCTCCTCATACAGGGGACCCTACAATGAGCAGTTCTTC; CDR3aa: CASSTSSYRGPYNEQFF
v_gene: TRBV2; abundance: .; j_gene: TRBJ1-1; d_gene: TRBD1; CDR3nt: TGTGCCAGCAGGAGACAGGGGGCGGATGGCACTGAAGCTTTCTTT; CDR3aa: CASRRQGADGTEAFF
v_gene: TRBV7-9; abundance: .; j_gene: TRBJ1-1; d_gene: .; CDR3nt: TGTGCCAGCAGCTTACCACAGAACACTGAAGCTTTCTTT; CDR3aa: CASSLPQNTEAFF
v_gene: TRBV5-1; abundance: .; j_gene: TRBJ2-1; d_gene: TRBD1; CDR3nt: TGCGCCAGCAGCGTGAAGACAGGGGGTGAGTTTCATGAGCAGTTCTTC; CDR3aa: CASSVKTGGEFHEQFF
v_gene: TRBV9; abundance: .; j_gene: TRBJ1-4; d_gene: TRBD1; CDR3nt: TGTGCCAGCAGCGCCCGGGACAGCCTTAATGAAAAACTGTTTTTT; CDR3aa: CASSARDSLNEKLFF
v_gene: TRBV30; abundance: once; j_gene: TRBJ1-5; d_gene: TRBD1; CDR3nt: TGTGCCTGGAGCGGCGGGACAGGGGGTCAGCCCCAGCATTTT; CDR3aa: CAWSGGTGGQPQHF
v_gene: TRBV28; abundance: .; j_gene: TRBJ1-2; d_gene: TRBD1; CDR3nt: TGTGCCAGCAGCCCGACAGGGAAGTTATATGGCTACACCTTC; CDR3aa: CASSPTGKLYGYTF
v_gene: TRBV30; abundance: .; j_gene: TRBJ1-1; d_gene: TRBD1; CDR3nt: TGTGCCTGGCGACAGGGGTGGAACACTGAAGCTTTCTTT; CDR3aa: CAWRQGWNTEAFF
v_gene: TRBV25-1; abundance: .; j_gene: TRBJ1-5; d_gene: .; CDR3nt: TGTGCCAGCAGTGAATTAGGCAATCAGCCCCAGCATTTT; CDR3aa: CASSELGNQPQHF
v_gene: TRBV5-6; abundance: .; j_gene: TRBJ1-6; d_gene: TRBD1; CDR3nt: TGTGCCAGCAGCTCAACAGGGGAGCTCTCACCCCTCCACTTT; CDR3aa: CASSSTGELSPLHF
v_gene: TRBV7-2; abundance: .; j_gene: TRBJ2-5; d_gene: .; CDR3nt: TGTGCCAGCAGCTTAGTACGGGGGTCATCTCAAGAGACCCAGTACTTC; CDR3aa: CASSLVRGSSQETQYF
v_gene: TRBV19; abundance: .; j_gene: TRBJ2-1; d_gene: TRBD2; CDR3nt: TGTGCCAGTAGTACAGCGGGACTAGCGGGAGGAAAATTCAATGAGCAGTTCTTC; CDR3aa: CASSTAGLAGGKFNEQFF
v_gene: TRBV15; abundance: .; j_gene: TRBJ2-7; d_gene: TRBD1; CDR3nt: TGTGCCACCAGCAGAGATCCAAGGACAGGACTCGTTTTTGAGCAGTACTTC; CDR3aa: CATSRDPRTGLVFEQYF
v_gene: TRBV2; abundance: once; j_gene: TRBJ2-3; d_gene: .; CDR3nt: TGTGCCAGCAGTGACGGTGGGGGCCGGGGCACAGATACGCAGTATTTT; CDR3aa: CASSDGGGRGTDTQYF
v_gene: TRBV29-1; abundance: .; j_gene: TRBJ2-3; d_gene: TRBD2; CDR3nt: TGCAGCGTTGGGGCGGGAGTCGAGTATTTT; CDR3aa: CSVGAGVEYF
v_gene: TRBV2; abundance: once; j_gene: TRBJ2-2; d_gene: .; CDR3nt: TGTGCCAGCTGCAGGGATTCGAGCACCGGGGAGCTGTTTTTT; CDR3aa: CASCRDSSTGELFF
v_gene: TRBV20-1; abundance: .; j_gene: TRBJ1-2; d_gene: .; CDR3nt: TGCAGTGCTAGTTTAGCTGGTGGCTACACCTTC; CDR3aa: CSASLAGGYTF
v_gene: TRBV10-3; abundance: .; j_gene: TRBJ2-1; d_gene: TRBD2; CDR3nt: TGTGCCATCAGTGATCAGCGGGGCCCCTCCTACAATGAGCAGTTCTTC; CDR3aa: CAISDQRGPSYNEQFF
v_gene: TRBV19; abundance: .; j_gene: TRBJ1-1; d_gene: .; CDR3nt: TGTGCCAGTAGTATAGACCGGGGGGGCACTGAAGCTTTCTTT; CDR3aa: CASSIDRGGTEAFF
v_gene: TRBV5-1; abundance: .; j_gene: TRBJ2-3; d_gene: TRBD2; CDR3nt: TGCGCCAGCAGCCTAAGGACTAGCGGGAGGGTGGATACGCAGTATTTT; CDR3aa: CASSLRTSGRVDTQYF
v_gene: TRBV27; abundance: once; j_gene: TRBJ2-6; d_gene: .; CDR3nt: TGTGCCAGCAGATCAACTAAGACTGGGGCCAACGTCCTGACTTTC; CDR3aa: CASRSTKTGANVLTF
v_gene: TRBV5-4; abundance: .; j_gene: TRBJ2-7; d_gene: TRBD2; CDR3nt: TGTGCCAGCAGCTTGGGCCTAGCGGGACTATCCTACGAGCAGTACTTC; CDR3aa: CASSLGLAGLSYEQYF
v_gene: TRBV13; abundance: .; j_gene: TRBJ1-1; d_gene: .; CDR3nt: TGTGCCAGCAGGGAGCGGGGCCAGGACACTGAAGCTTTCTTT; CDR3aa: CASRERGQDTEAFF
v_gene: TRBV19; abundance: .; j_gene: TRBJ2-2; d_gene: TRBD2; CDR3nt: TGTGCCAGTATCGGCCGGGGGGTGACCGGGGAGCTGTTTTTT; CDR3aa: CASIGRGVTGELFF
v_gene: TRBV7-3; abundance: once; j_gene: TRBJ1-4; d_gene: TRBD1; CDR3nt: TGTGCCAGCAGCTTGCGGGACAGGGCCCAACTGTTTTTT; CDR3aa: CASSLRDRAQLFF
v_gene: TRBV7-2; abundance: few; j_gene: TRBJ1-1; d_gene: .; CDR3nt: TGTGCCAGCAGCTTATACGGCGGTCGAGCTTTCTTT; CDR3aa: CASSLYGGRAFF
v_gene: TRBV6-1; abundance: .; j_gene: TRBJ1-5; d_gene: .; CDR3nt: TGTGCCAGCAGTGAAAGTTTAGGGGTTCGGCAGCCCCAGCATTTT; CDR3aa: CASSESLGVRQPQHF
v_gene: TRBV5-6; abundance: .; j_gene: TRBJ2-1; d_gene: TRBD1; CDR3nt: TGTGCCAGCAGCTCCGGACAGGGGGCCAATGAGCAGTTCTTC; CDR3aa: CASSSGQGANEQFF
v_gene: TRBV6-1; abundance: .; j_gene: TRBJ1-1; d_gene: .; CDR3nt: TGTGCCAGCAGTTCAAAGGTGGAGGGGACTGAAGCTTTCTTT; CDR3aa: CASSSKVEGTEAFF
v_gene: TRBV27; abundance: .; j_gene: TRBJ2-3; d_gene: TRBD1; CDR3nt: TGTGCCAGCAGTTTATCCCCACATACTTCGACAGGGGGAAACACAGATACGCAGTATTTT; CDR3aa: CASSLSPHTSTGGNTDTQYF
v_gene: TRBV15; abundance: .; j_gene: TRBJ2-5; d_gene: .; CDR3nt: TGTGCCACCAGCAGACCTCCGTACCAAGAGACCCAGTACTTC; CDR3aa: CATSRPPYQETQYF
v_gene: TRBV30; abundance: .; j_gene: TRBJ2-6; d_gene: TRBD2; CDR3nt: TGTGCCTGGAGTGGAGAAGGACTAGCGGTTTCCTCTGGGGCCAACGTCCTGACTTTC; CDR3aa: CAWSGEGLAVSSGANVLTF
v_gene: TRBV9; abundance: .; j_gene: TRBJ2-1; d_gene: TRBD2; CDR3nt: TGTGCCAGCAGCGTAGTTAGCGGGGGCTCCTACAATGAGCAGTTCTTC; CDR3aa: CASSVVSGGSYNEQFF
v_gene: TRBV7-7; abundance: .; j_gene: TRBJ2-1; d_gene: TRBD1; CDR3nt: TGTGCTAGCAGCCATGAAAGGACAGGGGCCTACAATGAGCAGTTCTTC; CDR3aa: CASSHERTGAYNEQFF
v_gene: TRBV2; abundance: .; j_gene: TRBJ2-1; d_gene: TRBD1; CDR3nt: TGTGCCAGCAGTCCCAGGACAGGGGCCAGCTCCTACAATGAGCAGTTCTTC; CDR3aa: CASSPRTGASSYNEQFF
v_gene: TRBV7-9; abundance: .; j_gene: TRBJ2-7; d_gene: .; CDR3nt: TGTGCCAGCAGCTCCGACCCCGGCGGGCAGTACTTC; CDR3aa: CASSSDPGGQYF
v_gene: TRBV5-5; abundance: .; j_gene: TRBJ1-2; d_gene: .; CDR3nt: TGTGCCAGCAGCTTGGAACAGTTAACTAGAGGCTACACCTTC; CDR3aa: CASSLEQLTRGYTF
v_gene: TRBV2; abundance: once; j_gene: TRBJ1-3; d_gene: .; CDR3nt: TGTGCCAGCAGTGAAGCCGGGTCCGGCAATAGGGGCTCTGGAAACACCATATATTTT; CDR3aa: CASSEAGSGNRGSGNTIYF
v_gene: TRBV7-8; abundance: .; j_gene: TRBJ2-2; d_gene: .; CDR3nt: TGTGCCAGCACCCCCGGACTACCGAACACCGGGGAGCTGTTTTTT; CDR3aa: CASTPGLPNTGELFF
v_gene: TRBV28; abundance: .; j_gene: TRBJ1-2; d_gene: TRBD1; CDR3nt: TGTGCCAGCAGTTTGCAAGGACAGGCGTTTACGTCCTACACCTTC; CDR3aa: CASSLQGQAFTSYTF
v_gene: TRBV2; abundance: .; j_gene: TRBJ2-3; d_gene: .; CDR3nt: TGTGCCAGCAGTGTGACACCAACCACAGATACGCAATATTTT; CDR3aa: CASSVTPTTDTQYF
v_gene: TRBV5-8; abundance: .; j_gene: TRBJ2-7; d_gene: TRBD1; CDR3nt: TGTGCCAGCGAGGGGGCAAGCTCCTACGAGCAGTACTTC; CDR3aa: CASEGASSYEQYF
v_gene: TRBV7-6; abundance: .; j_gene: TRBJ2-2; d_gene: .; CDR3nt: TGTGCCAGCAGCCGAACAGCGAACACCGGGGAGCTGTTTTTT; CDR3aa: CASSRTANTGELFF
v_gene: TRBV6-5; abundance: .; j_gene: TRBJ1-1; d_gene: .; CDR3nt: TGTGCCAGCAGACCCCCAGGGAACACTGAAGCTTTCTTT; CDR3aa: CASRPPGNTEAFF
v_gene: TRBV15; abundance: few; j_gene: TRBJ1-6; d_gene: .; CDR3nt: TGTGCCACCAGCAGAGAGTTAGGGTCAGGGAATAATTCACCCCTCCACTTT; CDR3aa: CATSRELGSGNNSPLHF
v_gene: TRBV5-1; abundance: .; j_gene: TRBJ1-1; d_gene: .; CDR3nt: TGCGCCAGCAGCCGAAGAAATTTACAGGAGAACACTGAAGCTTTCTTT; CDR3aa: CASSRRNLQENTEAFF
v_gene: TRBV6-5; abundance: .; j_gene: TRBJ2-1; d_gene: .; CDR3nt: TGTGCCAGCAGTTACTCGATATCCGGGTTCACTGAGCAGTTCTTC; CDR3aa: CASSYSISGFTEQFF
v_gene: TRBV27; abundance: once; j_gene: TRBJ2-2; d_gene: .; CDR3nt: TGTGCCAGCAGTTTTTTTGAGAGGGCCACCGGGGAGCTGTTTTTT; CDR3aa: CASSFFERATGELFF